What follows are 16 T cell receptor beta chains derived from one specimen sequenced in a study of blood T cell repertoires in COVID-19. Sequenced by immunoSEQ multiplex PCR; TCRdb stores in-frame clones only, minus some. Altogether approximately 100,000 clones are present, approximately 87% being singletons, with the ten largest covering 10% to 15%. Sequenced material: peripheral blood. These TCRs come from a human donor in a cohort sampled during active or convalescent COVID-19.

This clone has only a few counts. This chain connects TRBV5-1 to TRBJ2-7; 8 bases are a match to TRBD1. V lost 5 bases, J lost 3 bases, and 10 bases stayed unmatched. CDR3 length: 15 residues. Germline CDR1 and CDR2: SGHRS and YFSETQ. CDR3 in DNA: TGCGCCAGCAGTTGGGTCGGGGACAGGCTCTACGAGCAGTACTTC. It codes for CASSWVGDRLYEQYF.

Concerning this clone itself: The junction differs from germline at one of its ends, possibly a read error. The chain employs TRBV20-1 and TRBJ2-1; no clear D gene. CDR1 DFQATT and CDR2 SNEGSKA come from the germline V gene (reference sequence). The CDR3 totals 11 residues. CDR3 bases: TGCAGTGCTACACTCTACAGTGAGCAGTTCTTC. Residues: CSATLYSEQFF.

The chain links TRBV21-1 to TRBJ1-5. TRBV21-1 is a recognized pseudogene. CDR3 length equals 17 residues. As DNA, the CDR3 is TGTGCCAGCAGCAAAAGCGGAAGGAATTATAGCAATCAGCCCCAGCATTTT. Residues: CASSKSGRNYSNQPQHF.

This chain joins TRBV7-9 and TRBJ1-6, with D tentatively TRBD1 (6 bases). V was clipped by 5 bases and J by 10 bases, with 15 bases between them. From germline, CDR1 is SEHNR and CDR2 FQNEAQ (reference sequence). This CDR3 is 14 amino acids long. The CDR3, as DNA: TGTGCCAGCAGCCAAGGGAGCCAGGGGTCACCCCTCCACTTT. This gives the protein CASSQGSQGSPLHF.

The chain has TRBV11-2 and TRBJ2-1, with TRBD1 matching 7 bases. Germline V CDR1 and CDR2: SGHAT, FQNNGV. V lost 7 bases and J lost 7; bases outside the gene matches: 10. This CDR3 is built from 14 residues. The CDR3 DNA reads TGTGCCAGCACCCTGACAGGGAGAGTGAATGAGCAGTTCTTC. Protein product: CASTLTGRVNEQFF.

In its sample, this clone was seen a few times. The chain couples TRBV4-1 to TRBJ1-4; 9 bases fit TRBD1. Germline-derived CDR1 and CDR2 are MGHRA and YSYEKL. V dropped 5 bases and J dropped 4; count of bases not matched to a gene: 8. This CDR3 is 16 amino acids long. This CDR3 reads CASSTRDRDGNEKLFF. CDR3 DNA: TGCGCCAGCAGCACCCGGGACAGGGACGGTAATGAAAAACTGTTTTTT.

The chain joins TRBV5-1 to TRBJ1-2; D uncertain. V shed 4 bases and J shed 4 bases, with 17 bases lying between them. The V gene's germline CDR1 is SGHRS and CDR2 YFSETQ. The CDR3 consists of 15 residues. The CDR3 here is CASSQSGDRVYGYTF. The CDR3 DNA reads TGCGCCAGCAGCCAATCCGGGGATCGAGTCTATGGCTACACCTTC.

This chain connects TRBV5-1 to TRBJ1-2; D uncertain. This CDR3 is 15 amino acids long. Germline values: CDR1 SGHRS, CDR2 YFSETQ. V was clipped by 7 bases and J by 3 bases, with 19 bases between them. For the CDR3, the DNA is TGCGCCAGCTCCCCATCGCGAGGAGGTGACTATGGCTACACCTTC. This codes for CASSPSRGGDYGYTF.

This rearrangement joins TRBV14 to TRBJ2-3, with 12 bases identical to TRBD2. The CDR3 contains 16 residues. Germline V gives CDR1 SGHDN, CDR2 FVKESK. J lost 4 bases, V lost 4 bases, and 6 bases had no gene match. CDR3 amino acids: CASSRLAGGFADTQYF. The CDR3 DNA sequence: TGTGCCAGCAGCCGCCTAGCGGGGGGGTTTGCAGATACGCAGTATTTT.

This clone came up once. The genes are TRBV6-5 and TRBJ2-5; D is perhaps TRBD1 (6 bases). CDR3 length: 12 amino acids. Germline values: CDR1 MNHEY, CDR2 SVGAGI. The germline V and J ends were trimmed by 10 bases and 2 bases, with 11 bases remaining between them. DNA for the CDR3: TGTGCCATCACAGGGACACAAGAGACCCAGTACTTC. Amino acids: CAITGTQETQYF.

This chain uses TRBV14 with TRBJ2-3; no firm D call. This CDR3 spans 13 amino acids. V was pared by 2 bases and J by 1 base, with 4 bases between. The germline V gene has CDR1 SGHDN and CDR2 FVKESK. CDR3 protein: CASSQLRTDTQYF. Written as DNA, the CDR3 is TGTGCCAGCAGCCAACTCCGCACAGATACGCAGTATTTT.

V is TRBV5-4 and J is TRBJ1-4, with TRBD1 as a possible D gene (6 bases). The germline CDR1 and CDR2 sequences are SGHNT and YYREEE (reference sequence). V was pared by 2 bases and J by 8 bases, with 13 bases between. CDR3 length equals 14 residues. Here the CDR3 reads CASSLKGVVEKLFF. The DNA for the CDR3 is TGTGCCAGCAGCTTAAAGGGGGTGGTGGAAAAACTGTTTTTT.

This clone was recorded only once. The chain employs TRBV11-2 and TRBJ1-1, with TRBD1 identical over 7 bases. CDR1 and CDR2 from the germline V gene are SGHAT and FQNNGV. This CDR3 has 12 residues. The V and J ends lost 3 bases and 7 bases, in that order; junction bases with no gene match: 2. The CDR3 region has the DNA TGTGCCAGCAGCTTGGACAGGAATGAAGCTTTCTTT. Translation gives CASSLDRNEAFF.

In its sample, this clone was seen a few times. This sequence joins TRBV3-1 (or the pseudogene TRBV3-2) and TRBJ1-5, with 7 bases aligning to TRBD1. This CDR3 is 15 amino acids long. Germline V gene lookup returns CDR1 LGHDT and CDR2 YNNKEL (reference sequence). The trim removed 4 bases at V and 4 bases at J, leaving 7 bases unmatched. This CDR3 is CASSRTGLGNQPQHF. In DNA form, the CDR3 reads TGTGCCAGCAGCCGGACAGGCCTGGGTAATCAGCCCCAGCATTTT.

This chain uses TRBV11-2 with TRBJ2-1; 7 nucleotides match TRBD1. This CDR3 comprises 17 residues. Unmatched junction bases numbered 12, after V lost 3 bases and J lost 4 bases. Germline assignment: CDR1 SGHAT and CDR2 FQNNGV. CDR3 loop: CASSFPGQQGLYNEQFF. The CDR3 DNA is TGTGCCAGCAGCTTTCCGGGACAACAGGGGCTGTACAATGAGCAGTTCTTC.

The chain uses TRBV27 and TRBJ1-4, with D perhaps matching TRBD1 (6 bases). In germline, CDR1 is MNHEY, CDR2 SMNVEV (reference sequence). The V end lost 5 bases, the J end lost 6 bases, and 19 bases lay between the germline ends. The CDR3 totals 16 residues. CDR3 nucleotides: TGTGCCAGCAGTCCTCAAGGGGGAAGGGCGGATGAAAAACTGTTTTTT. As protein: CASSPQGGRADEKLFF.